These 32 T cell receptor beta chains came from one sample sequenced in a study of blood T cells in healthy people across ages. A second about 6 to 12 cycle PCR used barcoded and J-beta primers. Each CDR3 protein gets one entry after TCRdb re-called the 5' RACE reads with MiXCR. The sample comprises hundreds of thousands of distinct CDR3 sequences, under 65% of which are singletons, and over 35% rests with the top ten. The sequencing input was blood. The receptors come from a man between 60 and 70 years old in good health.

The chain's CDR3 is CASSSPHRGAAKNIQYF. In DNA form, the CDR3 reads TGTGCCAGCAGTTCCCCGCACCGGGGTGCGGCCAAAAACATTCAGTACTTC. The genes are TRBV28 and TRBJ2-4; D may be TRBD2 (5 bases). The germline V and J ends were trimmed by 4 bases and 1 base, with 17 bases remaining between them. The CDR3 sequence is 17 residues long. Germline-derived CDR1 and CDR2 are MDHEN and SYDVKM.

This CDR3 is CAISEGGRHGELFF. In nucleotides, the CDR3 is TGTGCCATCAGTGAGGGCGGCCGGCACGGGGAGCTGTTTTTT. The genes are TRBV10-3 and TRBJ2-2; no reliable D call. CDR1 ENHRY and CDR2 SYGVKD come from the germline V gene. CDR3 length: 14 residues. Trimming removed 2 bases from V and 7 bases from J, with 11 bases in between.

The rearrangement links TRBV2 to TRBJ1-1; maybe TRBD1 (6 bases). The CDR3 contains 13 residues. Germline V CDR1 and CDR2: SNHLY, FYNNEI. V was clipped by 7 bases and J by 11 bases, with 20 bases between them. For the CDR3, the DNA is TGTGCCAGCAATCACCGCCCCCAGGGGATGGCTTTCTTT. Translating it yields CASNHRPQGMAFF.

The rearrangement links TRBV5-8 to TRBJ2-1; D is perhaps TRBD2 (6 bases). Trimming cost V 7 bases and J 4 bases, with 9 bases left between them. CDR3 length equals 12 residues. CDR1 is SGHTS and CDR2 is YDEGEE in the germline V gene. CDR3 residues: CASRGWYNEQFF. Here the CDR3 DNA reads TGTGCCAGCCGGGGGTGGTACAATGAGCAGTTCTTC.

The V and J genes are TRBV15 and TRBJ1-4, with D maybe TRBD1 (6 bases). With 4 bases removed from V and 9 bases from J, the gap between germline ends came to 15 bases. This CDR3 is 14 amino acids long. From germline, CDR1 is LNHNV and CDR2 YYDKDF (reference sequence). The CDR3 DNA sequence: TGTGCCACCAGCATCAACACCGGGACAAAAAAACTGTTTTTT. This translates into CATSINTGTKKLFF. Full variable domain (missing parts from reference TRBV15 and TRBJ1-4): DAMVIQNPRYQVTQFGKPVTLSCSQTLNHNVMYWYQQKSSQAPKLLFHYYDKDFNNEADTPDNFQSRRPNTSFCFLDIRSPGLGDTAMYLCATSINTGTKKLFFGSGTQLSVL.

The rearrangement joins TRBV7-2 to TRBJ2-5, with D perhaps TRBD2 (6 bases). Trimming pared 4 bases from V and 4 bases from J, leaving 13 bases between. This CDR3 is 14 amino acids long. Germline CDR1 and CDR2: SGHTA and FQGNSA. The CDR3, as DNA: TGTGCCAGCAGCTCGGAAAGGGGAGGAGAGACCCAGTACTTC. As protein: CASSSERGGETQYF.

Written as DNA, the CDR3 is TGTGCCAGCAGCCTCCCGACTGAGCGGGGGGTCAAGGATGAGCAGTTCTTC. Translated: CASSLPTERGVKDEQFF. This chain connects TRBV3-1 to TRBJ2-1; 9 nucleotides align to TRBD2. V shed 4 bases, J shed 8 bases, and the junction held 15 bases outside the gene matches. Germline values: CDR1 LGHDT, CDR2 YNNKEL (reference sequence). This CDR3 spans 17 amino acids.

The chain carries TRBV6-4 and TRBJ2-5; 11 bases match TRBD2. This CDR3 is built from 17 residues. After removal of 0 bases from V and 5 bases from J, the junction contained 8 bases not matched to a gene. Per the germline V gene, CDR1 is MRHNA and CDR2 is SNTAGT. CDR3 sequence (DNA): TGTGCCAGCAGTGACTCCGAGGCTAGCGGGGGGTGGGAGACCCAGTACTTC. Encoded protein: CASSDSEASGGWETQYF.

The CDR3 protein is CASGQTDRENGEQYF. The DNA of the CDR3 is TGTGCCAGCGGTCAGACGGACAGGGAAAATGGCGAGCAGTACTTC. The chain carries TRBV7-6 and TRBJ2-7; 8 bases agree with TRBD1. The germline V gene encodes CDR1 SGHVS and CDR2 FNYEAQ. The CDR3 is 15 residues long. The V gene end was trimmed by 8 bases and the J gene end by 6 bases; junction bases not matched to a gene: 15.

This chain joins TRBV5-1 and TRBJ2-3, with TRBD2 identical over 7 bases. Looked up from germline, CDR1 is SGHRS and CDR2 is YFSETQ. The V and J ends lost 0 bases and 4 bases, in that order; junction bases with no gene match: 5. The CDR3 spans 15 residues. The CDR3 coding sequence is TGCGCCAGCAGCTTGGGGACTAGGGGCGCAGATACGCAGTATTTT. Translating gives CASSLGTRGADTQYF.

The gene calls are TRBV9 and TRBJ2-3; perhaps D is TRBD1 or TRBD2 (5 bases each). Germline CDR1 SGDLS, CDR2 YYNGEE. The CDR3 has 18 amino acids. Trimming removed 3 bases at V and 1 base at J, with 21 bases between. CDR3 amino acids: CASSARRGEGMGTDTQYF. The CDR3 DNA is TGTGCCAGCAGCGCCCGACGAGGGGAAGGTATGGGCACAGATACGCAGTATTTT. The full variable domain, its missing parts supplied by reference TRBV9 and TRBJ2-3, is DSGVTQTPKHLITATGQRVTLRCSPRSGDLSVYWYQQSLDQGLQFLIQYYNGEERAKGNILERFSAQQFPDLHSELNLSSLELGDSALYFCASSARRGEGMGTDTQYFGPGTRLTVL.

V gene TRBV20-1 combines with J gene TRBJ2-7; TRBD1 matches at 8 bases. V shed 5 bases, J shed 3 bases, and the junction held 12 bases outside the gene matches. Germline CDR1 reads DFQATT; CDR2 reads SNEGSKA (reference sequence). The CDR3 is 15 amino acids. CDR3 in DNA: TGCAGTGCTTCCGGCTCCCCCACAGGGGGCTACGAGCAGTACTTC. As protein: CSASGSPTGGYEQYF.

The chain has TRBV10-2 and TRBJ1-2, with 10 nucleotides matching TRBD1. The V gene's germline CDR1 is WSHSY and CDR2 SAAADI. The CDR3 runs 16 residues. With V trimmed by 3 bases and J by 3 bases, 7 bases remained unmatched. CDR3 nucleotide sequence: TGCGCCAGCAGTGAACCCGACAGGGGGCTGCACTATGGCTACACCTTC. Protein: CASSEPDRGLHYGYTF.

The sample holds many counts of this clonotype. One end of the junction varies from germline; a read error may be responsible. The chain recombines TRBV18 with TRBJ2-7; D may be TRBD1 (6 bases). The germline CDR1 and CDR2 sequences are KGHSH and LQKENI. The CDR3 runs 13 residues. CDR3 bases: TGCGCCAGCAGCAGGACAGCCACCTACGAGCAGTACTTC. Its protein product is CASSRTATYEQYF.

This clonotype came up a few times. CDR3 protein: CASSPQGQASEQYF. CDR3 coding DNA: TGTGCCAGCAGTCCACAGGGTCAGGCCTCCGAGCAGTACTTC. The chain has TRBV12-3 or TRBV12-4 and TRBJ2-7, with a possible D match to TRBD1 (6 bases). The CDR3 totals 14 residues. V lost 5 bases, J lost 6 bases, and 17 bases lay in between.

The chain uses TRBV5-1 and TRBJ1-2, with D unresolved. The germline V and J ends were trimmed by 4 bases and 6 bases, with 16 bases remaining between them. The CDR3 is 14 residues long. CDR1 is SGHRS and CDR2 is YFSETQ in the germline V gene. CDR3 region: CASSREPHGDGYTF. The CDR3 DNA is TGCGCCAGCAGCCGGGAACCCCACGGCGATGGCTACACCTTC.

Only a few counts were recorded for this clonotype. This chain links TRBV12-3 or TRBV12-4 with TRBJ2-7, with D perhaps being TRBD1 or TRBD2 (5 bases each). CDR3 size: 14 residues. Trimming pared 4 bases from V and 0 bases from J, leaving 10 bases between. The CDR3 region is CASSSGTNSYEQYF. CDR3 nucleotide sequence: TGTGCCAGCAGTTCCGGGACGAACTCCTACGAGCAGTACTTC.

As for this clonotype: One end of the junction is discordant with germline, which a read error may explain. The chain recombines TRBV11-3 with TRBJ2-3, with 11 positions matching TRBD1. This CDR3 spans 16 amino acids. Germline values: CDR1 SGHNT, CDR2 YENEEA. This chain's CDR3 is CASSSGTGGMTDMQYF. Here the CDR3 DNA reads TGTGCCAGCAGCTCAGGGACAGGGGGTATGACAGATATGCAGTATTTT. Supplemented by reference TRBV11-3 and TRBJ2-3, the full variable domain reads EAGVVQSPRYKIIEKKQPVAFWCNPISGHNTLYWYLQNLGQGPELLIRYENEEAVDDSQLPKDRFSAERLKGVDSTLKIQPAELGDSAVYLCASSSGTGGMTDMQYFGPGTRLTVL.

In this sample, this clonotype turned up a few times. The chain links TRBV6-2 or TRBV6-3 to TRBJ2-7; D is undetermined. CDR1 MNHEY and CDR2 SVGEGT come from the germline V gene. V was cut by 6 bases and J by 4 bases, with 13 bases left in between. CDR3 length: 13 residues. CDR3 sequence (DNA): TGTGCCAGCAGGGACCCCCAGAGTTACGAGCAGTACTTC. This codes for CASRDPQSYEQYF.

The chain couples TRBV4-2 to TRBJ2-5; D might be TRBD2 (5 bases). CDR1 is LGHNA and CDR2 is YNFKEQ in the germline V gene. The CDR3 length is 17 residues. The V end lost 0 bases, the J end lost 4 bases, and 18 bases lay between the germline ends. The CDR3: CASSQELLAVGLETQYF. Here the CDR3 DNA reads TGTGCCAGCAGCCAAGAACTCCTAGCCGTAGGTTTAGAGACCCAGTACTTC.

This clonotype appeared a few times. The chain employs TRBV12-3 or TRBV12-4 and TRBJ2-3; tentative D call: TRBD2 (7 bases). V was clipped by 1 base and J by 5 bases, with 13 bases between them. The CDR3 has 15 residues. DNA of the CDR3: TGTGCCAGCAGTTTAGGAGGGGGGGCCGGAGATACGCAGTATTTT. Translated, it gives CASSLGGGAGDTQYF.

The chain has TRBV29-1 and TRBJ1-2, with D hard to call. With 2 bases removed from V and 6 bases from J, the gap between germline ends came to 7 bases. CDR3 size: 11 residues. The germline CDR1 and CDR2 sequences are SQVTM and ANQGSEA. In DNA form, the CDR3 reads TGCAGCGTTGAATGGGTAGATGGCTACACCTTC. This translates into CSVEWVDGYTF.

The chain couples TRBV12-3 or TRBV12-4 to TRBJ2-3; D unresolved. Trimming removed 3 bases from V and 7 bases from J, with 8 bases in between. The CDR3 totals 12 residues. The CDR3 protein is CASSFLRYTQYF. DNA for the CDR3: TGTGCCAGCAGTTTTTTGCGGTATACGCAGTATTTT.

The chain combines TRBV12-3 or TRBV12-4 with TRBJ2-5, with 8 bases fitting TRBD2. The CDR3 has 16 amino acids. V shed 6 bases, J shed 5 bases, and the junction held 14 bases outside the gene matches. This chain's CDR3 is CASSRSNRGGRETQYF. The CDR3 DNA sequence: TGTGCCAGCAGCCGAAGTAACCGGGGGGGCAGGGAGACCCAGTACTTC.

Only a few counts were recorded for this clonotype. The rearrangement uses TRBV29-1 and TRBJ1-4, with TRBD1 matching 7 bases. Per the germline V gene, CDR1 is SQVTM and CDR2 is ANQGSEA. This CDR3 is built from 15 residues. With 7 bases clipped from V and 0 bases from J, the junction kept 8 bases outside the gene matches. The CDR3 sequence is CSALRQGATNEKLFF. The CDR3 DNA sequence: TGCAGCGCTCTTCGACAGGGCGCAACTAATGAAAAACTGTTTTTT.

The CDR3 spells CASSQGATGEQFF. The CDR3 DNA reads TGTGCCAGCAGCCAAGGAGCTACGGGAGAGCAGTTCTTC. This rearrangement joins TRBV7-9 to TRBJ2-1; D possibly corresponds to TRBD2 (5 bases). The V gene's germline CDR1 is SEHNR and CDR2 FQNEAQ (reference sequence). The CDR3 extends over 13 amino acids. V lost 5 bases to trimming and J lost 10 bases, with 15 bases between them.

The V and J genes are TRBV27 and TRBJ2-5; 7 bases are shared with TRBD2. Germline V gene sequence: CDR1 MNHEY, CDR2 SMNVEV (reference sequence). V trimming: 5 bases; J trimming: 5 bases; junction bases outside the gene matches: 11. This CDR3 is 15 amino acids long. DNA for the CDR3: TGTGCCAGCAGTGCCTCCGGGAGGCCGCCCGAGACCCAGTACTTC. Translated, it gives CASSASGRPPETQYF.

The chain employs TRBV20-1 and TRBJ1-3, with D possibly being TRBD1 (6 bases). V was cut by 0 bases and J by 3 bases, with 9 bases left in between. Looked up from germline, CDR1 is DFQATT and CDR2 is SNEGSKA (reference sequence). The CDR3 loop spans 14 amino acids. The CDR3 DNA sequence: TGCAGTGCTAGAGAAGGGGGTGTTGGAAACACCATATATTTT. This sequence encodes CSAREGGVGNTIYF.

A note on this clonotype: The junction differs from germline at one of its ends, possibly a read error. V gene TRBV7-2 combines with J gene TRBJ2-5, with 7 positions matching TRBD1. The CDR3 sequence is 14 residues long. Per the germline V gene, CDR1 is SGHTA and CDR2 is FQGNSA. CDR3 loop: CARSSQTGWETQYF. CDR3 coding DNA: TGTGCCAGGAGCTCACAGACAGGGTGGGAGACCCAGTACTTC.

The gene calls are TRBV12-3 or TRBV12-4 and TRBJ2-1; D is undetermined. V lost 6 bases, J lost 8 bases, and 14 bases lay in between. The CDR3 covers 13 residues. CDR3 DNA sequence: TGTGCCAGCAGCCTAGACCAGCCCGATGAGCAGTTCTTC. It yields the protein CASSLDQPDEQFF.

The V call is TRBV29-1, the J call TRBJ2-6; TRBD1 agrees at 11 bases. The V and J ends lost 6 bases and 3 bases, in that order; junction bases with no gene match: 4. Germline lookup yields CDR1 SQVTM and CDR2 ANQGSEA. The CDR3 is 15 amino acids. CDR3 nucleotides: TGCAGCGTAGGACAGGGGGCGGTTGGGGCCAACGTCCTGACTTTC. Protein product: CSVGQGAVGANVLTF.

This chain links TRBV4-1 with TRBJ2-3; 9 bases fit TRBD1. Germline assignment: CDR1 MGHRA and CDR2 YSYEKL. This CDR3 has 18 amino acids. V gave up 4 bases and J gave up 0 bases; unmatched junction bases: 11. In DNA, the CDR3 is TGCGCCAGCAGCCTATACCCCCCACAGGGGGCGAGCACAGATACGCAGTATTTT. As protein: CASSLYPPQGASTDTQYF.